A single T cell receptor beta chain is shown here with its context. This clone's antigen is unknown. Qualities for individual bases were not recorded, and no much larger clone is one base off. This sample was taken from a study of T cell responses to AZD1222 COVID-19 vaccine (dated by TCRdb to the early 2020s). As for the study more broadly: AZD1222 recipients with second doses at about 4 weeks or about 12 weeks were pooled, because spike-specific TCR depth and breadth did not differ between schedules. TCR sequencing was performed for about 250 trial participants, of whom some 200 were given two doses of AZD1222 and around 26 were given two doses of MenACWY control vaccine. Trial participants were enrolled into age subgroups of 18-55, 56-69 and 70-plus years, which contained about 150, 28 and 57 TCR-sequenced participants, respectively. Beyond this particular receptor, the publication reports: CD4 TCRs associated with the vaccine covered the entire spike protein, and the dominant responses were in regions 160-218 and 743-854. After two AZD1222 doses, spike-specific TCR breadth and depth were significantly higher than at day 0 and than in MenACWY recipients. The 56-69-year group was small, and its depth increase did not reach significance, likely because of low power. Conclusions about previously exposed vaccinees are limited because only a handful of AZD1222 recipients were SARS-CoV-2 seropositive at baseline. Reportedly, close to half of the unique spike-specific TCRs recognized epitopes lying outside the regions that are mutated in the B.1.351 and B.1.1.7 variants. No day 14 peak-response samples were available, so repertoires were characterized only after the peak T cell response. Participants were mostly white British, with more females than males. The authors suggested clonal diversity may have been underestimated.

The time point label corresponds to: baseline before first vaccination. The vaccinee samples were drawn from two UK trials, COV001 and COV002, one of which was a single-blind randomized controlled phase 2/3 trial testing AZD1222 (ChAdOx1 nCoV-19) in healthy adults. For TCRbeta chain sequencing, PBMC samples were collected from trial participants at day 0 and at day 28 after the second dose. V lost 5 bases and J lost 5 bases, and the count of bases not matched to a germline gene is 4. CDR1 and CDR2 were assigned from the germline V gene (reference sequence) as WNHNN and SYGVQD. Reading from cysteine to phenylalanine, the CDR3 counts 13 amino acids. The kept DNA is CDR3 alone, 39 bases in frame from the first base. The CDR3 regions of human TCRbeta chains were analyzed by immunosequencing. In the paper's pipeline: TCRs in the repertoires were compared against a reference library of SARS-CoV-2-specific TCRs that had been generated with the MIRA antigen-specificity platform. Breadth was defined as the fraction of unique TCRs that were SARS-CoV-2-associated, and depth was defined as the fraction of total T cells that were SARS-CoV-2-associated. Each spike-specific TCR was assigned to its reactive spike region and to a CD4 or CD8 class using the MIRA data. Log10-transformed breadth and depth values were compared by one-way ANOVA with Sidak's multiple comparisons tests. TCRdb mirrors the immuneACCESS table, restricted to in-frame sequences. Some clones are absent from its copies; in checked studies, under half trace to an unresolved V gene, and the reason for the others is unknown. The V and J calls and clone size come from that table; D and trimming were worked out from the DNA. For this sample the table gives 35,000 to 55,000 clones, of which around 80% were detected only once. The ten largest clones represent approximately 52% of the sample.

This sequence uses TRBV10-1 and TRBJ1-1; 8 bases in between match TRBD1. The material was peripheral blood, obtained on day 0 of AZD1222 vaccination. This TCR was sampled from an adult in good health. The CDR3 is CASSTTGGTEAFF. The DNA sequence follows: TGCGCCAGCAGTACCACAGGGGGTACTGAAGCTTTCTTT.